This T cell receptor (beta chain) comes out of a study of T cells after yellow fever vaccination. Overall study findings and caveats: A large majority of primary-vaccination clones showed up again after the booster (96% CD4, 88% CD8). Abundant bulk-derived clonotypes could contaminate FACS-sorted repertoires.

TCRdb analysed the 5' RACE reads with MiXCR anew, one entry per CDR3 protein. The data contain some 320,000 distinct CDR3 sequences, around a tenth of them singletons. This clonotype came up a few times. Antigen: not known. Germline-derived CDR1 and CDR2 are MGHDK and SYGVNS. This CDR3 is 15 amino acids long. Trimming at V came to 4 bases and at J to 6 bases, leaving 7 bases not matched to a gene. Here the sequenced sample was CD4+ T cells sorted from PBMCs, taken 45 days after the yellow fever booster vaccination. The receptor was derived from a man between 18 and 29 years old who received the YFV17D yellow fever vaccine. The chain links TRBV25-1 to TRBJ2-3; 10 nucleotides agree with TRBD1. For the CDR3, the DNA is TGTGCCAGCAGTGTCGGGGACAGGGGCCCGGATACGCAGTATTTT. It yields the protein CASSVGDRGPDTQYF.